This is a list of T cell receptor beta chains from one sample in a study of neurological immune-mediated disorders. TCRdb itself ran the 5' RACE reads through MiXCR, one entry per CDR3 protein. This sample has 60,000 to 75,000 distinct CDR3 sequences; about 10% occur once, and the top ten carry under 15%. The sequenced sample was PBMCs. These receptors were collected from a man between 25 and 39 years old in good health. CDR3s include the opening cysteine and the closing phenylalanine or tryptophan. A D gene is named only where the DNA matches it firmly.

v_call	d_call	j_call	cdr3_aa
TRBV25-1	TRBD1	TRBJ1-4	CASSDDRAWEKLFF
TRBV10-3	.	TRBJ1-1	CAITESKGTNTEAFF
TRBV20-1	TRBD2	TRBJ2-7	CSARGEGQGTSGSPHEQYF
TRBV20-1	TRBD1	TRBJ2-7	CSAAKPGQGAYEQYF
TRBV7-2	.	TRBJ1-6	CASSLAQSGLSSPLHF
TRBV5-6	.	TRBJ2-7	CASSLESRAPREQYF
TRBV20-1	.	TRBJ1-1	CSAPGTPNTEAFF
TRBV18	.	TRBJ2-5	CASSPPVRNQETQYF
TRBV29-1	.	TRBJ1-5	CSVEERNSNQPQHF
TRBV7-9	.	TRBJ2-7	CASTPQEGMKHYEHCF
TRBV9	.	TRBJ2-3	CASSGIAGTDTQYF
TRBV7-9	.	TRBJ2-2	CASSLAPSGELFF
TRBV7-9	.	TRBJ1-6	CASSLDRDTLHF
TRBV27	TRBD1	TRBJ1-2	CASSTGQGYGYTF
TRBV5-1	TRBD2	TRBJ2-2	CASTGLAGTNTGELFF
TRBV5-1	TRBD2	TRBJ2-3	CASSYGLAGGPTDTQYF
TRBV15	.	TRBJ2-3	CATSRDRGPGWDTQYF
TRBV9	.	TRBJ2-1	CASSVAYRASGNEQFF
TRBV5-1	.	TRBJ2-3	CASSLVQDRTDTQYF
TRBV10-3	.	TRBJ2-4	CAISDERTNLAKNIQYF
TRBV7-2	.	TRBJ1-1	CASGGRRGTEAFF
TRBV5-1	.	TRBJ2-7	CASSGAAGSAYEQYF
TRBV12-3/TRBV12-4	TRBD1	TRBJ1-1	CASILLRWTGGFAEAFF
TRBV28	.	TRBJ2-7	CASSLLGYEQYF
TRBV7-7	TRBD2	TRBJ2-5	CASSFSSGSRQETQYF
TRBV6-2/TRBV6-3	.	TRBJ2-1	CASSPTEEVNEQFF
TRBV5-1	TRBD2	TRBJ2-3	CASTLAGKDTQYF
TRBV2	.	TRBJ1-4	CASNNRGNDEKLFF
TRBV6-1	TRBD2	TRBJ2-1	CASRDLTSGRRPYNEQFF